This TCR beta chain was recovered during a study of shared clonotypes between healthy human individuals. The CDR3 length is 13 residues. V shed 6 bases and J 2 bases; nucleotides not matched to a gene: 4. Germline V CDR1 and CDR2: SQVTM, ANQGSEA. Naive CD8 cells lacked CD45RO and underwent positive selection for CCR7, leaving out terminally differentiated effector memory CD45RA+ cells. Genomic DNA of each subset was evenly split across several immunoSEQ plates. As handled by the study authors: ImmunoSEQ output lacked quality scores and full-length reads, limiting matched filtering. TCRdb keeps only in-frame clones here, not all; method: immunoSEQ multiplex PCR. V, J and clone size derive from that table, while D and trimming were established from the DNA sequence. The data hold around 2,000,000 clones, with 85% to 95% observed a single time.

This chain joins TRBV29-1 and TRBJ2-3; 8 bases are a match to TRBD1. This sequence originates from a man aged 18 to 35 in good health. Some clones in this sample may be carry-over from other donors' samples. The sequenced material came from naive CD8+ T cells from PBMCs. The CDR3 region has the DNA TGCAGCGTCGAACAGGGGGTCACAGATACGCAGTATTTT. It specifies CSVEQGVTDTQYF.